The rows below give T cell receptor beta chains drawn from one sample of a study of T-cell reconstitution after alpha-beta-depleted transplantation in children. TCRdb re-derived calls from the PCR reads in MiXCR, one entry per CDR3 protein. The sample has about 420,000 distinct CDR3 sequences; about 17% are singletons. Sequenced here: PBMCs, mostly from graft donor cells, sampled 360 days after TCRalphabeta/CD19-depleted stem cell transplant. The receptors were gathered from a boy in the first two years of life who had a stem cell transplant for Wiskott-Aldrich syndrome, so the T cells may come from the graft donor. Each CDR3 is given without its conserved first and last residue. Fields, in order: CDR3 length, V gene, D gene, CDR3 protein. The D gene is left open where the match is weak.

cdr3_length: 11
v_call: TRBV5-1
d_call: -
cdr3_aa: ASSERANTEAF

cdr3_length: 14
v_call: TRBV7-7
d_call: TRBD1
cdr3_aa: ASSLGGTGGGETQY

cdr3_length: 11
v_call: TRBV5-1
d_call: -
cdr3_aa: ASSLGPSRGYT

cdr3_length: 13
v_call: TRBV10-2
d_call: TRBD1
cdr3_aa: ASKDPGTGTYEQY

cdr3_length: 13
v_call: TRBV24-1
d_call: TRBD1
cdr3_aa: ATSDLGQGEETQY

cdr3_length: 13
v_call: TRBV7-9
d_call: TRBD2
cdr3_aa: ASRPTSRVDNEQF

cdr3_length: 12
v_call: TRBV5-5
d_call: -
cdr3_aa: ASSRMDGVPEAF

cdr3_length: 8
v_call: TRBV6-2/TRBV6-3
d_call: -
cdr3_aa: ASGGYEQY

cdr3_length: 13
v_call: TRBV10-2
d_call: -
cdr3_aa: ASSEASYRVGEQY

cdr3_length: 14
v_call: TRBV5-1
d_call: -
cdr3_aa: ASSLGPGQFQETQY

cdr3_length: 15
v_call: TRBV2
d_call: -
cdr3_aa: ASRMLKRTAYNEKLF

cdr3_length: 10
v_call: TRBV12-3/TRBV12-4
d_call: -
cdr3_aa: ASSCIADTQY

cdr3_length: 12
v_call: TRBV20-1
d_call: TRBD2
cdr3_aa: SATRLAGTETQY

cdr3_length: 12
v_call: TRBV2
d_call: TRBD1
cdr3_aa: ASIWDRGIDEQF

cdr3_length: 11
v_call: TRBV2
d_call: -
cdr3_aa: ASSEAGEETQY

cdr3_length: 13
v_call: TRBV12-3/TRBV12-4
d_call: -
cdr3_aa: ASSPTRGATGELF

cdr3_length: 12
v_call: TRBV28
d_call: -
cdr3_aa: ASSLRQDRYEQY

cdr3_length: 14
v_call: TRBV6-5
d_call: -
cdr3_aa: ASSYGGRYSNQPQH

cdr3_length: 10
v_call: TRBV29-1
d_call: -
cdr3_aa: SAHPSSNEQF

cdr3_length: 13
v_call: TRBV29-1
d_call: TRBD2
cdr3_aa: SVELAGAPSYEQY

cdr3_length: 10
v_call: TRBV29-1
d_call: TRBD1
cdr3_aa: SVNTGGHIQY

cdr3_length: 13
v_call: TRBV20-1
d_call: TRBD1
cdr3_aa: SARGFDRAELFLH

cdr3_length: 12
v_call: TRBV12-3/TRBV12-4
d_call: -
cdr3_aa: ASSLHRSSYEQY

cdr3_length: 12
v_call: TRBV7-8
d_call: TRBD1
cdr3_aa: ASSVRQGSYEQY

cdr3_length: 15
v_call: TRBV6-2/TRBV6-3
d_call: -
cdr3_aa: ASSGMGRSSGANVLT

cdr3_length: 14
v_call: TRBV5-1
d_call: TRBD2
cdr3_aa: ASSPRRLAGPDTQY